This TCR beta chain appears in the sequencing data of a study of blood T cell repertoires in COVID-19. Study-level background: From T cells, B-cell-depleted T cells, or PBMCs came the material, which was cDNA or gDNA.

From germline, CDR1 is MDHEN and CDR2 SYDVKM. CDR3 size: 14 residues. V lost 7 bases, J lost 0 bases, and 12 bases lay in between. As originally analysed: Amplification of reference gene primers provided the estimated nucleated cell counts. Sequenced by immunoSEQ multiplex PCR; TCRdb stores in-frame clones only, minus some. V and J calls plus clone size are reproduced from that table; the DNA served to infer D and trimming. Among approximately 100,000 clones, around 92% were seen once, and the ten largest hold 5% to 6%. This receptor was identified in a man in his fifties with active COVID-19. The chain is built from TRBV28 and TRBJ1-1; no clear D gene. Sequenced sample: peripheral blood. The CDR3 loop reads CASTTLAVNTEAFF. For the CDR3, the DNA is TGTGCCAGCACCACCCTGGCCGTGAACACTGAAGCTTTCTTT.